These 8 T cell receptor beta chains were sequenced from one sample in a study of shared clonotypes between healthy human individuals (dated by TCRdb to the early 2020s). The library was made by the immunoSEQ multiplex PCR assay. TCRdb carries this immuneACCESS record with in-frame sequences only. Its versions omit some clonotypes, under half of them owing to an unresolved V gene in the studies checked, with the rest unexplained. Counted in this sample were 650,000 to 700,000 clones; roughly 88% of them appeared once. Clones ranked in the top ten supply 34% of the sample. The specimen sequenced was memory CD8+ T cells from PBMCs. Taken with the paper, the label for cell subset or site translates to: CD45RO+ cells pooled with CCR7-negative TemRA cells. These receptors all stem from a man younger than 35 in good health. Some clones in this sample may be carry-over from other donors' samples.

This clone occurred a few times. V and J are TRBV14 and TRBJ1-1; no definite D call. Trimming cost V 4 bases and J 10 bases, with 10 bases left between them. From germline, CDR1 is SGHDN and CDR2 FVKESK. The CDR3 has 11 amino acids. The CDR3 bases are TGTGCCAGCAGCCCGGGATTCGGAGCTTTCTTT. Translated, it gives CASSPGFGAFF.

V usage is TRBV10-3 and J usage is TRBJ1-1, with D uncertain. V lost 5 bases to trimming and J lost 1 base, with 14 bases between them. The CDR3 runs 15 residues. CDR1 is ENHRY, CDR2 SYGVKD, per germline. The CDR3 nucleotides are TGTGCCATCAGTCCTGGGCCCCCTCCGAACACTGAAGCTTTCTTT. Its translation is CAISPGPPPNTEAFF.

This chain links TRBV14 with TRBJ2-3, with a possible D match to TRBD1 (6 bases). In germline, CDR1 is SGHDN, CDR2 FVKESK. Deletions cut 0 bases from V and 2 bases from J, with 12 bases between. CDR3 length equals 16 residues. The CDR3 loop is CASSQDRLGATDTQYF. CDR3 coding DNA: TGTGCCAGCAGCCAAGATAGGTTGGGGGCCACAGATACGCAGTATTTT.

The rearrangement joins TRBV4-3 to TRBJ1-4; TRBD1 is a possible D gene (5 bases). The CDR3 has 15 amino acids. Trimming took off 0 bases at V and 6 bases at J, with 11 bases between the two ends. Germline V gives CDR1 LGHNA, CDR2 YSLEER. The CDR3 loop is CASSQESQVYEKLFF. CDR3 nucleotides: TGCGCCAGCAGCCAAGAATCACAGGTGTATGAAAAACTGTTTTTT.

The V gene is TRBV11-3, the J gene TRBJ2-1; D possibly corresponds to TRBD2 (5 bases). The ends were cut back, 1 base at V and 6 bases at J, with 10 bases in the middle. The CDR3 contains 14 residues. CDR1 SGHNT and CDR2 YENEEA come from the germline V gene. DNA of the CDR3: TGTGCCAGCAGCTTAGCGGGTGGAGGCAATGAGCAGTTCTTC. Its protein product is CASSLAGGGNEQFF.

This chain uses TRBV6-5 with TRBJ1-3, with TRBD1 as a possible D gene (5 bases). The CDR3 covers 13 residues. The germline V gene encodes CDR1 MNHEY and CDR2 SVGAGI. Trimming cost V 5 bases and J 7 bases, with 12 bases left between them. The CDR3, as DNA: TGTGCCAGCAGTCCCGGGACTTTGAACACCATATATTTT. The encoded protein is CASSPGTLNTIYF.

With respect to this clone: This sample also contains other DNA sequences that code for the same CDR3. CDR3 residues: CASSSRDNQPQHF. The CDR3 DNA sequence: TGTGCCAGCAGTTCTAGGGACAATCAGCCCCAGCATTTT. The chain uses TRBV6-5 and TRBJ1-5; the D is unclear. Germline-derived CDR1 and CDR2 are MNHEY and SVGAGI. V was cut by 4 bases and J by 3 bases, with 7 bases left in between. This CDR3 has 13 residues.

This clone has just a few counts. The chain has TRBV10-3 and TRBJ1-1; 10 bases match TRBD1. Germline values: CDR1 ENHRY, CDR2 SYGVKD. V lost 6 bases to trimming and J lost 1 base; unmatched junction nucleotides: 2. There are 14 residues in the CDR3. The CDR3 DNA sequence: TGTGCCATCAGGCGGACAGGGGGGAACACTGAAGCTTTCTTT. Amino acids: CAIRRTGGNTEAFF.